The 3 T cell receptor beta chains reported below all come from one sample, sequenced in a study of CD8 T cells in Susac syndrome. RNA amounts of about 0.5 to 1 ug underwent reverse transcription with random hexamers. TCRdb reprocessed the immunoSEQ multiplex PCR reads with MiXCR, giving one entry per CDR3 protein. Of 200,000 to 250,000 distinct CDR3 sequences in the sample, less than 95% are singletons; the top ten hold approximately 0.15%. What was sequenced was CD4+ T cells from PBMCs. The receptors come from a human donor with Susac syndrome.

The V gene is TRBV20-1, the J gene TRBJ1-2; D gene ambiguous. This CDR3 spans 15 amino acids. Germline CDR1 and CDR2: DFQATT and SNEGSKA (reference sequence). Trimming pared 2 bases from V and 2 bases from J, leaving 15 bases between. CDR3 bases: TGCAGTGCTAGACCACCTGCGCAGACCAACTATGGCTACACCTTC. This codes for CSARPPAQTNYGYTF.

The rearrangement links TRBV7-2 to TRBJ1-6; D is unresolved. The germline V gene has CDR1 SGHTA and CDR2 FQGNSA. V lost 1 base and J 9 bases, leaving 22 bases between the germline ends. CDR3 length: 18 amino acids. In nucleotides, the CDR3 is TGTGCCAGCAGCTTAGTCGCCAAAGTCCGGGTGGCGGTTTCACCCCTCCACTTT. It is translated as CASSLVAKVRVAVSPLHF. The variable domain in full, completed from reference TRBV7-2 and TRBJ1-6, reads GAGVSQSPSNKVTEKGKDVELRCDPISGHTALYWYRQSLGQGLEFLIYFQGNSAPDKSGLPSDRFSAERTGGSVSTLTIQRTQQEDSAVYLCASSLVAKVRVAVSPLHFGNGTRLTVT.

The V gene is TRBV30, the J gene TRBJ1-1, with D hard to call. In germline, CDR1 is GTSNPN, CDR2 SVGIG (reference sequence). This CDR3 has 12 residues. Trimming shortened V by 7 bases and J by 6 bases, and 15 bases separated the two germline ends. The CDR3 protein is CAYAPFGSEAFF. The CDR3, as DNA: TGTGCCTACGCTCCATTCGGCTCTGAAGCTTTCTTT.